This T cell receptor beta chain originates from a study of blood T cell repertoires in COVID-19. Study context: Nucleic acid was either cDNA or gDNA, and it came from T cells, B-cell-depleted T cells, or PBMCs.

The protocol was immunoSEQ multiplex PCR, while the TCRdb copy is restricted to in-frame clones and leaves out a portion. The data hold about 67,000 clones, with roughly nine tenths observed a single time. The CDR3 contains 15 residues. CDR1 is KGHDR, CDR2 SFDVKD, per germline. Losses at the gene ends were 7 bases for V and 3 bases for J; bases not matched to a gene: 9. This TCR was sampled from a middle-aged man with active COVID-19. V gene TRBV24-1 combines with J gene TRBJ2-3; 7 nucleotides agree with TRBD1. The material sequenced was peripheral blood. CDR3 residues: CATSGTAKYTDTQYF. CDR3 bases: TGTGCCACCAGCGGGACAGCGAAATATACAGATACGCAGTATTTT.